This T cell receptor beta chain emerged from a study of T cell repertoires in cytomegalovirus infection (dated by TCRdb to the late 2010s). For the wider study: Because public TCR beta signatures pointed to carriage of CMV infection together with the matching HLA type, the HLA type of each donor mattered for the analysis.

For sequencing, an Illumina HiSeq 1500 was employed. Starting from the raw public reads, TCRdb applied fastp trimming at Q25, assembled clones with MiXCR and retained in-frame beta chains. CDR3 protein sequences are deduplicated, and each keeps its most common genes and DNA. The sample records hundreds of thousands of distinct CDR3 sequences, 20% to 25% of which are singletons. Roughly 8% of the sample rests with the top ten. The CDR3 holds 13 amino acids from the cysteine to the phenylalanine. Of all the DNA, just the CDR3 is kept, 39 bases in frame from base 1. The germline ends are 9 bases apart after V is trimmed by 4 bases and J by 1 base. In the germline V gene (reference sequence), CDR1 corresponds to SGHNT and CDR2 to YYREEE. This clonotype was detected only a few times. What this receptor recognizes is not known. No much larger clone exists at a distance of one base, and base qualities are not known.

What the work shows at the level of the full study, not this receptor alone: In both this cohort and an independent roughly 330-donor cohort, the cumulative frequency of public TCR beta family members distinguished carriers of CMV infection plus the relevant HLA type. In the ex vivo response, HLA-C-restricted CMV-specific TCR beta clonotypes were dominant, and in two of eight donors the single most frequent clonotype came from this HLA-C-restricted group.

The sequence joins TRBV5-4 to TRBJ2-7; too little of a D gene remains to name it. This receptor was identified in a human donor in good health (CMV status not recorded). Some clones in this sample may be carry-over from other donors' samples. Sample: CD8+ T cells from PBMCs. The nucleotides are TGTGCCAGCAGCATGGACCAATCCTACGAGCAGTACTTC. Translated, this gives CASSMDQSYEQYF.